These T cell receptor beta chains were read from a single sample in a study of shared clonotypes between healthy human individuals. Sequencing was performed with immunoSEQ multiplex PCR; in TCRdb, only in-frame clones are kept and a portion is missing. The repertoire has roughly 1,100,000 clones, around 76% of them found once; the top ten carry 1.4% to 1.5%. Input material: memory CD4+ T cells sorted from blood. The receptors come from a man between 18 and 29 years old in good health. Both conserved end residues are part of each CDR3. D genes are given only for firm matches. For some rows the clone size is stated as once, few or many, or as a class when expanded; others skip it.

DNA	CDR3	V	J	size	D
TGTGCCAGCGGGGGCGGGAGCGGGAACACAGATACGCAGTATTTT	CASGGGSGNTDTQYF	TRBV7-2	TRBJ2-3	.	.
TGTGCCAGCACATCAAACGGCGTCAGGGGGCGCGGAGCTTTCTTT	CASTSNGVRGRGAFF	TRBV25-1	TRBJ1-1	.	TRBD1
TGTGCCAGCAGCCACAGTTACGAGCAGTACTTC	CASSHSYEQYF	TRBV14	TRBJ2-7	once	.
TGTGCCAGCAGTGCCAGGGTTACACTGTTTTTT	CASSARVTLFF	TRBV2	TRBJ1-4	.	.
TGTGCCAGCGGCACCGGGACAGGGCTTGAAAAACTGTTTTTT	CASGTGTGLEKLFF	TRBV6-1	TRBJ1-4	many	TRBD1
TGTGCCAGCAGTGAGCCCGGCAGGGGCCTCGAGCAGTACTTC	CASSEPGRGLEQYF	TRBV6-1	TRBJ2-7	.	.
TGTGCCTGGAGTGCCGGGACCATTTTCGCTGAAGCTTTCTTT	CAWSAGTIFAEAFF	TRBV30	TRBJ1-1	once	.
TGTGCCAGCAGTTACTCGAGACACGGCTATGGCTACACCTTC	CASSYSRHGYGYTF	TRBV6-6	TRBJ1-2	.	.
TGCAGCGTTGAAGATCCTTGGTCAGGGAGAGGAAAAAACACCATATATTTT	CSVEDPWSGRGKNTIYF	TRBV29-1	TRBJ1-3	.	.
TGTGCCAGCAGTTTTAATGGGGAGAGGGCGTTCTTC	CASSFNGERAFF	TRBV6-5	TRBJ2-1	.	.
TGTGCCAGCTCACCACCGAGTAGACAGAACACCGGGGAGCTGTTTTTT	CASSPPSRQNTGELFF	TRBV18	TRBJ2-2	.	.
TGTGCCAGCAGCCTCCTGGGGAGCACAGATACGCAGTATTTT	CASSLLGSTDTQYF	TRBV7-2	TRBJ2-3	.	.
TGTGCCAGCAGATGGGGGGCGAACACTGAAGCTTTCTTT	CASRWGANTEAFF	TRBV6-1	TRBJ1-1	.	.
TGTGCCAGCAGTGTCAGGGGTACCTACGAGCAGTACTTC	CASSVRGTYEQYF	TRBV6-1	TRBJ2-7	.	.
TGCGCCAGCAGCCAAGGGACAAAGGGGGCTGTCGATGAGCAGTTCTTC	CASSQGTKGAVDEQFF	TRBV4-1	TRBJ2-1	.	TRBD1
TGTGCCAGCAGCTTAAAACAAGAAAAACTGTTTTTT	CASSLKQEKLFF	TRBV7-2	TRBJ1-4	.	.
TGTGCCAGCAGCGTAGGCAGTGTGAACACTGAAGCTTTCTTT	CASSVGSVNTEAFF	TRBV9	TRBJ1-1	few	.
TGCGCCAGCAGTGTATCCCTCGATGAGCAGTTCTTC	CASSVSLDEQFF	TRBV10-1	TRBJ2-1	.	.
TGTGCCATCAGTGAGGGGACAGGGGGCCACTATGGCTACACCTTC	CAISEGTGGHYGYTF	TRBV10-3	TRBJ1-2	.	TRBD1
TGTGCCAGCAGCGTAGCCCCGGAACGCCAAGAGACCCAGTACTTC	CASSVAPERQETQYF	TRBV9	TRBJ2-5	.	.
TGTGCCTGGGCATTGTTTGGGGGCGGCAATCAGCCCCAGCATTTT	CAWALFGGGNQPQHF	TRBV30	TRBJ1-5	.	.
TGTGCCAGCAGCCCTCGACTAGGGAACACCGGGGAGCTGTTTTTT	CASSPRLGNTGELFF	TRBV9	TRBJ2-2	.	.
TGTGCCAGCTCACCAGGGAATGGAGTCATTCAGTACTTC	CASSPGNGVIQYF	TRBV18	TRBJ2-4	.	.
TGTGCCAGCAGCCCGCGGGACACAGGGAGCAAGTATTTT	CASSPRDTGSKYF	TRBV11-3	TRBJ2-3	.	.
TGCAGCGTGGATACGGACAGGGTCTCTGAAGCTTTCTTT	CSVDTDRVSEAFF	TRBV29-1	TRBJ1-1	.	TRBD1
TGTGCCAGCAGCTTAAGGCCCGGGACAGTGGGAGAGACCCAGTACTTC	CASSLRPGTVGETQYF	TRBV7-2	TRBJ2-5	many	TRBD1
TGTGCCATCAGTGAGTCCCGGGTCCCCAGGGGGAATCAGCCCCAGCATTTT	CAISESRVPRGNQPQHF	TRBV10-3	TRBJ1-5	.	TRBD1
TGTGCCAGTAGTGACGGACTTAGGAACACTGAAGCTTTCTTT	CASSDGLRNTEAFF	TRBV19	TRBJ1-1	.	.
TGCGCCAGCAGCTTGCAGGGGGCGATTACTAATGAAAAACTGTTTTTT	CASSLQGAITNEKLFF	TRBV5-1	TRBJ1-4	.	TRBD1
TGTGCCAGCAGTTACTCGGGGGTAAACACCATATATTTT	CASSYSGVNTIYF	TRBV6-6	TRBJ1-3	few	.
TGTGCCAGCAGCTTAAGCCAGCGGGAGGGCAATGAGCAGTTCTTC	CASSLSQREGNEQFF	TRBV7-2	TRBJ2-1	few	TRBD2
TGTGCCAGCAGCTCAAACAGGGGTTCACCCCTCCACTTT	CASSSNRGSPLHF	TRBV7-3	TRBJ1-6	few	TRBD1
TGTGCCACCCAACTCCGGTACACCGGGGAGCTGTTTTTT	CATQLRYTGELFF	TRBV19	TRBJ2-2	.	.
TGTGCCATGGGGGCTGGGGGCACCGGGGAGCTGTTTTTT	CAMGAGGTGELFF	TRBV10-3	TRBJ2-2	.	.
TGTGCCAGCAGCGCAGAGACAGGGGGTAAATATGGCTACACCTTC	CASSAETGGKYGYTF	TRBV9	TRBJ1-2	.	TRBD1
TGCGCCAGCAGCCAGCGGGGAAGCTCCTACGAGCAGTACTTC	CASSQRGSSYEQYF	TRBV5-1	TRBJ2-7	.	TRBD2
TGTGCCAGCAGTTATCGTCAGGGGGCCTCCGGGGAGCTGTTTTTT	CASSYRQGASGELFF	TRBV6-5	TRBJ2-2	.	TRBD1
TGTGCCAGCTCACCAACCGGGACAGGGATAGGCTACACCTTC	CASSPTGTGIGYTF	TRBV18	TRBJ1-2	.	TRBD1
TGTGCCAGCAGCTCCGGGACTAGCGGCAATGAGCAGTTCTTC	CASSSGTSGNEQFF	TRBV7-2	TRBJ2-1	.	TRBD2
TGTGCCAGCGGAACGGACGGAGGAAATTCACCCCTCCACTTT	CASGTDGGNSPLHF	TRBV28	TRBJ1-6	.	.